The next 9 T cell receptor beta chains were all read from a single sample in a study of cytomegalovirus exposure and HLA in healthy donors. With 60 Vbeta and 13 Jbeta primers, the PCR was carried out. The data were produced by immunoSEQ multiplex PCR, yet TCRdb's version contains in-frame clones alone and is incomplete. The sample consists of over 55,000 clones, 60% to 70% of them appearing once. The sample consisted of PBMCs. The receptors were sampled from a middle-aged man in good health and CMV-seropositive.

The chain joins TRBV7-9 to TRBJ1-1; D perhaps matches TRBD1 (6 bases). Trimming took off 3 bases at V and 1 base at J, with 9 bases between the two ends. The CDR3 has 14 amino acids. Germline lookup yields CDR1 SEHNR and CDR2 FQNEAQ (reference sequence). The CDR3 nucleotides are TGTGCCAGCAGCTTCGGGGGGGCGAACACTGAAGCTTTCTTT. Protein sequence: CASSFGGANTEAFF.

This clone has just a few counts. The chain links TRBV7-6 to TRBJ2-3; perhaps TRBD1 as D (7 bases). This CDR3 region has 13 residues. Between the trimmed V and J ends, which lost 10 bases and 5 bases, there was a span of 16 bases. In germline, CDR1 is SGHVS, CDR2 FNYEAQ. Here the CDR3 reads CAISGGGIDTQYF. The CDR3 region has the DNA TGTGCCATCAGTGGAGGGGGCATAGATACGCAGTATTTT.

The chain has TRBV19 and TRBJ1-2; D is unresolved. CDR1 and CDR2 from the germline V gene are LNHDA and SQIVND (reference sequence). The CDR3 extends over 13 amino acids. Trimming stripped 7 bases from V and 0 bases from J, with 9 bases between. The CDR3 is CASTTSSNYGYTF. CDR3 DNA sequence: TGTGCCAGTACTACCTCTTCTAACTATGGCTACACCTTC.

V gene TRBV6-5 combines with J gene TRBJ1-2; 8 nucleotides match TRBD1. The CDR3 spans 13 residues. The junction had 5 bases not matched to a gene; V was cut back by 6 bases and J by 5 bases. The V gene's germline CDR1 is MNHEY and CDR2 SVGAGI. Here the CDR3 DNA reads TGTGCCAGCAGCCAGGGGGCTGGGTATGGCTACACCTTC. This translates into CASSQGAGYGYTF.

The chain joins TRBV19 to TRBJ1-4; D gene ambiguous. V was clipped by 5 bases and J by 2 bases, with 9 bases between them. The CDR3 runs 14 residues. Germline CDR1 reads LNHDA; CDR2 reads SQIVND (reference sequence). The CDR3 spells CASSAISTNEKLFF. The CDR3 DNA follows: TGTGCCAGTAGTGCGATATCGACTAATGAAAAACTGTTTTTT.

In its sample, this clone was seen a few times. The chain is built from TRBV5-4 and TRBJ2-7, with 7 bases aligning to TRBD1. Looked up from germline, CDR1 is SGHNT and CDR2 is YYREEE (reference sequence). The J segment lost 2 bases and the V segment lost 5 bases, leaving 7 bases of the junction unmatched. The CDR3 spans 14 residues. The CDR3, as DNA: TGTGCCAGCAGTTCCGGGACAGATCCCTACGAGCAGTACTTC. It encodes CASSSGTDPYEQYF.

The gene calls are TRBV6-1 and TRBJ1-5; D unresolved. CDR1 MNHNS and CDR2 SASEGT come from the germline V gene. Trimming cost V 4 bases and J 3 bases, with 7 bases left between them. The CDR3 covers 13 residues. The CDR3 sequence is CASSVQFNQPQHF. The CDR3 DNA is TGTGCCAGCAGTGTACAGTTCAATCAGCCCCAGCATTTT.

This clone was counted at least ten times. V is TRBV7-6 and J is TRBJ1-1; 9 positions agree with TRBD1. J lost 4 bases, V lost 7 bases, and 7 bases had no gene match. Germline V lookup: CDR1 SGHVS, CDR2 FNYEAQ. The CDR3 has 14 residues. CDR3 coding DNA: TGTGCCAGCAAACCGGGGACAGGGCCCACTGAAGCTTTCTTT. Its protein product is CASKPGTGPTEAFF.

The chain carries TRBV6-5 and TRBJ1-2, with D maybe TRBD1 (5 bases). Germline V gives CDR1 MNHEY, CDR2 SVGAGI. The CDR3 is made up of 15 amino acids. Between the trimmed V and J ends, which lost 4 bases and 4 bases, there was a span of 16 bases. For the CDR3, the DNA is TGTGCCAGCAGTTCCTCCGACAGCCTACCCTATGGCTACACCTTC. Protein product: CASSSSDSLPYGYTF.